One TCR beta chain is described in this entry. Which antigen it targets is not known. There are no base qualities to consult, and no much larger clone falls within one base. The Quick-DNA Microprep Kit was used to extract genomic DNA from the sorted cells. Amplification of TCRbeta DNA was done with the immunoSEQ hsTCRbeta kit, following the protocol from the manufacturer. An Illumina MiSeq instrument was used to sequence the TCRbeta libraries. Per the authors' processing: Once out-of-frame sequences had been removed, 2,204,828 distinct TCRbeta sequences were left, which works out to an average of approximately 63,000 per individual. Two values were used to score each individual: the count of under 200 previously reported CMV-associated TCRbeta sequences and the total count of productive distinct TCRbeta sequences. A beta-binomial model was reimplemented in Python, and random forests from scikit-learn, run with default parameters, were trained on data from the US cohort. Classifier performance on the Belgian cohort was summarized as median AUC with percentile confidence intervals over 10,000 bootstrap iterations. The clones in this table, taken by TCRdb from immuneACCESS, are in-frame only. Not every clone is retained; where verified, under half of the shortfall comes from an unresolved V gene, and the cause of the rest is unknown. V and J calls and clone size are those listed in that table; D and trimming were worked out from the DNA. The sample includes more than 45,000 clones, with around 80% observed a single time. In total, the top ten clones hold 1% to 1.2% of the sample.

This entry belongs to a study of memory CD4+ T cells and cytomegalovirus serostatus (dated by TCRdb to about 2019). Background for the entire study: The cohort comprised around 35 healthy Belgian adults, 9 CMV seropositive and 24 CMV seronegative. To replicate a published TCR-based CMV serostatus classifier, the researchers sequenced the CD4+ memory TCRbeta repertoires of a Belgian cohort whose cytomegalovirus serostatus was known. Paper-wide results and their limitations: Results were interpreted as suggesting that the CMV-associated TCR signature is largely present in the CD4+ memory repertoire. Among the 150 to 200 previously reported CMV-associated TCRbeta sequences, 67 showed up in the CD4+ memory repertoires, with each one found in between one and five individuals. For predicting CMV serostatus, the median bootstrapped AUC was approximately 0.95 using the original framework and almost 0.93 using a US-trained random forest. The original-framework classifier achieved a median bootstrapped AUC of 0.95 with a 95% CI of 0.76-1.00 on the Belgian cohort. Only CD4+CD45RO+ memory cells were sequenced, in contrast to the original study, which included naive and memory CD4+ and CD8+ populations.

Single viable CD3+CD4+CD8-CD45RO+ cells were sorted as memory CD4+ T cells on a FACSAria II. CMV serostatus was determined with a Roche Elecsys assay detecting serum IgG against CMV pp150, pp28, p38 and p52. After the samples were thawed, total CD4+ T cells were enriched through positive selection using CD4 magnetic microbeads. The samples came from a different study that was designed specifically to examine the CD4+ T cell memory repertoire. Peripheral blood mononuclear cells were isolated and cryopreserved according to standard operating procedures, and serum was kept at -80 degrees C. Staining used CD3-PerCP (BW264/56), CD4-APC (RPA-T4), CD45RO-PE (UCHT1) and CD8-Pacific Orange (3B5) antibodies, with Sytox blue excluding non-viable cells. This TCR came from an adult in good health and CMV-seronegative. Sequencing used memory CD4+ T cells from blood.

The CDR3 in this case is CASSQDYSGALQETQYF. DNA sequence: TGCGCCAGCAGCCAAGATTACTCGGGGGCACTCCAAGAGACCCAGTACTTC. The sequence joins TRBV4-3 to TRBJ2-5; the D gene could be TRBD1 or TRBD2, each one agreeing over 6 bases. The germline V gene yields LGHNA for CDR1 and YSLEER for CDR2. Counted from cysteine to phenylalanine, this CDR3 has 17 amino acids. Of the read, only the CDR3 DNA is kept; its 51 bases are in frame from base 1. V sheds 0 bases and J sheds 1 base, leaving 15 bases between their ends.